This T cell receptor (beta chain) was recorded in a study of blood T cell repertoires in COVID-19. V lost 2 bases to trimming and J lost 9 bases; unmatched junction nucleotides: 6. Germline loops: CDR1 LNHDA, CDR2 SQIVND (reference sequence). The CDR3 is made up of 16 amino acids. Generated by immunoSEQ multiplex PCR, the TCRdb table keeps only in-frame clones and is missing some. The table includes some 210,000 clones, approximately 80% detected once. Living in 24 US areas, the participants were between roughly 18 and 90 years of age. Grouping used clinical history reported by participants in a survey and questionnaire.

The TCR originated in a man aged 35-49 years who had recovered from COVID-19. This chain uses TRBV19 with TRBJ1-6, with 11 bases that match TRBD1. The specimen was PBMCs or T cells enriched from blood (not recorded which). The CDR3 DNA reads TGTGCCAGTAGTATATCCCGCGGACAGGGGGCTTCACCCCTCCACTTT. This sequence encodes CASSISRGQGASPLHF.